This note documents a single T cell receptor (beta chain) sequence. What antigen it recognizes has not been identified. The data belong to a study of cytomegalovirus exposure and HLA in healthy donors (dated by TCRdb to the late 2010s). Study-level background: According to an earlier analysis of several hundred of the donors, about 179 million T cells yielded over 100 million unique TCR beta sequences and approximately 300 Gb of sequence data. About 300 gigabases of sequencing data and tens of millions of unique TCR sequences were included in an early release covering over 600 HLA-typed donors. Of the 300 to 500 genotyped donors, 65% to 90% were placed in the genetic ancestry cluster associated with self-reported Caucasian donors. The study aimed to test whether cataloging public T cell receptors could reveal signatures of past pathogen exposure. Using immunosequencing, the study profiled T cell repertoires from 550 to 750 subjects and related those repertoires to cytomegalovirus serostatus. In addition to the first cohort of 650 to 750 subjects, a separate validation cohort of 120 different subjects was used. To predict cytomegalovirus infection status, the study combined high-throughput TCR immunosequencing, statistical association of individual TCRs with disease status, and machine learning. In a later analysis, previously published TCR beta repertoires from 666 donors were re-analyzed and high-resolution HLA genotyping was added so that TCR occurrence patterns could be studied. Rather than using new phenotypic data, the later analysis identified candidate immune exposures from TCR beta sequences and from how often those sequences occurred across donors. To decide whether each TCR beta V gene segment behaved as functional or pseudogenic, an earlier analysis of some 540 of the donors relied on high-throughput TCR beta sequencing. Donor age, sex, ethnicity and CMV serostatus were compiled alongside the repertoire data. A later genetic analysis used genome-wide SNP genotypes for about 55% of the 666 donors, treating that subset as a discovery cohort. Every discovery cohort repertoire had been produced on one sequencing platform. Class I and class II HLA loci were covered by the typing at four-digit resolution. The number of donors typed differed by locus, with 629-630 for A, B, C, DRB1 and DQB1, 522 for DQA1, 606 for DPA1, and some 440 for DPB1. Roughly 5 DR-DQ haplotypes were handled as single units for association and clustering because linkage in the cohort was strong. Across approximately 400 genotyped donors of the cohort, an average of about 240,000 unique TCR beta nucleotide sequences per donor were sequenced, and around 19% of those sequences were non-productive.

The paper's findings and limits, for the study overall: While some public TCRs were present in many individuals, most TCR sequences turned up only very rarely across donors. An earlier analysis of 587 of the donors showed that most TCR beta V segments appeared in productive rearrangements either about 90% or about 30% of the time, which broadly matched IMGT annotations. Linkage disequilibrium might explain the correlated functional status among segregating V segments, but an unknown experimental factor could not be excluded. The cohort was sequenced for TCR beta chains only, and without alpha or paired-chain data the features that could be detected were limited. The authors suggested that the approach could potentially be generalized to other disease states and immunological phenotypes. The classifier was reported to diagnose cytomegalovirus status with high specificity and sensitivity in both the original cohort and the validation cohort. A later analysis found that TCR association rates varied across HLA loci, with DRB1 alleles showing the most associated TCRs and HLA-C alleles the fewest. Approximately 16 rarely observed V segments, including chromosome 9 orphons, were excluded from the earlier analysis of approximately 500 of the donors because counts were too low. In a later analysis, HLA-associated TCR beta chains showed more clonal expansion and lower generation probabilities than non-associated chains that were equally common. According to a later analysis, most CMV-associated TCR beta chains appeared to be HLA-restricted, and the HLA associations seemed to be driven largely by CMV exposure. A few of the identified cytomegalovirus-associated TCR beta chains were confirmed in vitro to be specific for cytomegalovirus antigens. According to a later analysis, parvovirus B19, influenza, CMV and Epstein-Barr virus appeared linked to several top co-occurrence clusters. When HLA alleles, especially DR and DQ, strongly co-occurred, TCR associations were difficult to assign to individual alleles. At a false discovery rate of 0.05, a later analysis linked about 17,000 TCR beta sequences to specific HLA alleles. According to a later genetic analysis, donors in an Asian-associated ancestry cluster had fewer N-insertions in productive TCRs than the approximately 630-donor mean. Because HLA typing was missing for some donors at each locus, association tests included only the typed subset. The only immune exposure information available for the cohort was CMV serostatus. A further reported finding was that TCR beta sequences accurately predicted the HLA-A and HLA-B alleles for most subjects in the first cohort. A cluster of highly shared sequence variants was judged likely to be a technical artifact of the sequencing pipeline. In the study, 164 TCR beta chains were listed as associated with cytomegalovirus. The presence/absence analyses assumed that sequencing depth was roughly uniform across donors, and that assumption may not be true. A later genetic analysis associated a missense DCLRE1C variant with V-gene and J-gene trimming of TCR beta chains, and an independent cohort replicated the association.

The cohort was made up of several hundred healthy bone marrow donors. Cohort members were all nominally healthy when sampled, although unrecorded immune exposures were likely present. The donor tested CMV seropositive, placing the donor among the roughly 300 seropositive members of the cohort. A peripheral blood sample was provided by each donor, and peripheral blood mononuclear cells were used for TCR beta sequencing. Genomic DNA extraction from the blood cell samples was performed with the Qiagen DNeasy Blood Extraction Kit. The library was prepared using the immunoSEQ multiplex PCR assay. For the multiplex PCR, a mixture combining 60 forward primers for TCR Vbeta segments and 13 reverse primers for TCR Jbeta segments was used. A multiplex PCR assay on genomic DNA amplified the CDR3 region of rearranged TCR beta genes. The amplified TCR beta libraries were sequenced on the Illumina HiSeq System as 87-base-pair reads. The paper's data handling went like this. In a later analysis, tens of millions of unique TCR beta chains were counted across the approximately 620 repertoires, and around 10 million of these chains were shared by at least two donors. Raw reads were error-corrected and collapsed into unique sequences by a nearest-neighbor algorithm in which closely related sequences were merged to remove PCR and sequencing errors. CDR3 sequences were aligned to IMGT reference sequences to assign V, D and J gene segments. For a sequence to be retained, a match of at least six nucleotides was required to both a V gene segment and a J gene segment. Rearrangements were called productive when the CDR3 lacked stop codons and stayed in frame with V and J; all others were non-productive. CDR3 was defined by IMGT convention, running from the second conserved V-encoded cysteine to the conserved J-encoded phenylalanine. The earlier analysis of 500 to 600 of the donors excluded sequences that lacked an unambiguous match to a single V gene segment. An earlier analysis of a few hundred of the donors called V segments functional above 56.7% productive rearrangements and segregating when the between-donor standard deviation exceeded 5%. To diagnose cytomegalovirus status from the catalog of TCR beta chain sequences, a statistical classification framework was built. V and J gene assignment, in a later analysis, came from comparing TCR nucleotide sequences with IMGT/GENE-DB human TR gene sequences. The TCRdist pipeline was used in a later analysis to assign CDR3 sequences and most-parsimonious VDJ recombination scenarios. In a later analysis, each TCR beta chain was defined by its CDR3 amino acid sequence together with its V-gene family, and reads without a unique V-gene family were excluded. As a way to deal with suspected cross-contamination and a sequencing artifact, a later analysis dropped hundreds of nucleotide sequences that were highly shared and had low generation probability. In a later analysis, a clonal expansion index for each public chain was calculated from normalized within-repertoire ranks of inferred template counts. A later analysis computed generation probabilities with a VDJ recombination model fitted to out-of-frame rearrangements, and checked the results against IGoR. Hypergeometric tests were used in a later analysis to score TCR-TCR, TCR-HLA and TCR-CMV co-occurrence, with a repertoire-size bias correction applied to the TCR pairs. False discovery rates were estimated in a later analysis by permuting HLA or CMV assignments 20 times. A later analysis grouped co-occurring TCRs with DBSCAN, adding TCRdist sequence similarity when clustering within HLA-allele-positive subsets. Repertoires with fewer than 30,000 or more than 120,000 public chains were left out of co-occurrence clustering, as were about five repertoires with anomalous nucleotide sharing. TCRdb mirrors the immuneACCESS table, restricted to in-frame sequences. Some clones are absent from its copies; in checked studies, under half trace to an unresolved V gene, and the reason for the others is unknown. That table supplies the V and J calls and clone size; D and trimming were determined from the DNA. The sample table on file contains 20,000 to 25,000 clones. The biggest ten clones account for roughly 18% of the sample.

The specimen was PBMCs. The origin of this receptor is a male donor in good health and CMV-seropositive.

The bases read TGTGCCAGCAGCTTTAGCGGGACAGGGGTTGAGCAGTTCTTC. The resulting protein is CASSFSGTGVEQFF. The chain joins TRBV11-3 to TRBJ2-1, and 10 bases in between align with TRBD1. From the germline V gene, CDR1 is SGHNT and CDR2 is YENEEA. V trim: 3 bases; J trim: 9 bases; unmatched bases: 5. Counted from cysteine to phenylalanine, this CDR3 has 14 amino acids. CDR3 DNA is the only sequence kept; it has 42 bases, read in frame from the first base.